The sequence of this T cell receptor beta chain was determined in a study of shared clonotypes between healthy human individuals. General study points: Several donors held 5% to 5.5% of naive CD4 clonotypes in common.

Generated by immunoSEQ multiplex PCR, the TCRdb table keeps only in-frame clones and is missing some. The profile shows about 1 million clones, about 77% of them singletons. This clone has a count of ten or more. Antigen specificity is unknown. CDR3 length: 15 residues. Germline V lookup: CDR1 SGHVS, CDR2 FNYEAQ. Trimming removed 6 bases from V and 6 bases from J; junction bases left unmatched: 5. This chain links TRBV7-6 with TRBJ2-3, with TRBD2 matching over 14 bases. Material for sequencing was memory CD4+ T cells sorted from blood. Sample subset: CD45RA-negative fraction. The TCR originated in a man aged 18-30 years in good health. The DNA for the CDR3 is TGTGCCAGCAGAGCCGGGACTAGCGGGAGTGATACGCAGTATTTT. Amino acids: CASRAGTSGSDTQYF.